This T cell receptor beta chain stems from a study of OX40 agonist ivuxolimab in advanced cancers. Study-level background: Patients were 65% to 85% male with ages roughly 20 to 90, mean roughly 64.

Clones were read by immunoSEQ multiplex PCR, and TCRdb kept only the in-frame ones, dropping some. This table has tens of thousands of clones, just over 85% appearing once. Deletions cut 4 bases from V and 1 base from J, with 20 bases between. The CDR3 covers 17 residues. Germline V gives CDR1 SGHAT, CDR2 FQDESV (reference sequence). This receptor was obtained from an adult with an advanced solid tumor such as melanoma, head and neck, liver or kidney cancer. The sample here was CD4+ or CD8+ T cells sorted from blood, taken in a trial of the OX40 agonist ivuxolimab. V usage is TRBV11-1 and J usage is TRBJ2-7; either TRBD1 or TRBD2 may fit D (5 bases each). CDR3 in DNA: TGTGCCAGCAGCTCTGGAGGATGGGGGAAGGTGTCCTACGAGCAGTACTTC. Protein product: CASSSGGWGKVSYEQYF.